Given below is one T cell receptor beta chain in context. This clone was detected a few times. Its antigen has not been determined. Qualities for individual bases were not recorded, and no much larger clone is one base off. CDR1 MRHNA and CDR2 SNTAGT are derived from the germline V gene. From the cysteine up to the phenylalanine, the CDR3 has a length of 14 residues. This entry keeps only the CDR3 DNA: 42 bases, framed from base 1. Cut back by 6 bases and 3 bases, the V and J ends lie 11 bases apart. This sample was taken from a study of control samples from healthy donors and cancer patients (dated by TCRdb to the early 2020s). The library came from the immunoSEQ multiplex PCR assay. Drawn from immuneACCESS, this table holds only the in-frame rearrangements with V and J called that TCRdb kept. Clones are partly lost; checked studies trace under half to an unresolved V gene and leave the rest unexplained. The sample data list just under 100,000 clones, and approximately 93% of these were observed just once. The ten largest account for approximately 7.6% of the sample.

This sequence was found in a man between 18 and 29 years old in good health. The chain is made from TRBV6-4 and TRBJ2-2; TRBD2 might be the D gene, on 5 matching bases. Sequenced sample: blood. The CDR3 protein is CASSAGLDTGELFF. The nucleotide sequence reads as follows: TGTGCCAGCAGCGCGGGCCTCGACACCGGGGAGCTGTTTTTT.